Sequencing of this T cell receptor beta chain was carried out in a study of T cell repertoires in cytomegalovirus infection. At the level of the study: CMV infection and matching HLA type were both indicated by public TCR beta signatures.

The CDR3 totals 13 residues. Germline V gives CDR1 SGHVS, CDR2 FQNEAQ. V shed 5 bases, J shed 5 bases, and the junction held 3 bases outside the gene matches. A single record per CDR3 protein comes from TCRdb applying MiXCR to the reads. The sample consists of under 7,000 distinct CDR3 sequences, approximately 51% of them appearing once. Many counts were recorded for this clonotype. Its cognate antigen is unknown. Study observations and caveats: The ex vivo response showed dominance by HLA-C-restricted CMV-specific TCR beta clonotypes. Totalled public TCR beta family frequency picked out people who carried CMV plus the relevant HLA.

This receptor was taken from a human donor in good health (CMV status not recorded). Some clones in this sample may be carry-over from other donors' samples. V is TRBV7-8 and J is TRBJ2-1; 7 bases are a match to TRBD1. The sample taken for sequencing was PBMCs, sequenced either directly or after in vitro stimulation (not recorded which). CDR3 region: CASSRDRHNEQFF. CDR3 nucleotides: TGTGCCAGCAGCCGGGACAGACACAATGAGCAGTTCTTC.